The clone carrying this T cell receptor beta chain was counted many times. CDR3 length: 10 amino acids. The V gene lost 8 bases and the J gene lost 7 bases, with 8 bases spanning the gap. These data are taken from a study of blood T cell repertoires in COVID-19. On the study more broadly: Samples taken during acute and convalescent COVID-19 were collected in the United States, Italy and Spain.

The Seattle site enrolled patients during active infection and followed them longitudinally. In the authors' workflow: Using reference gene primer amplification, nucleated cell counts were estimated. TCRdb's table, derived via immunoSEQ multiplex PCR, lists solely in-frame clones and lacks some. The DNA was the basis for D and trimming; V, J and clone size are from that table. Of 150,000 to 200,000 clones in the sample, about nine tenths were seen once. The sequence came from an older woman with COVID-19, enrolled during active disease. The J gene is TRBJ1-1, the V gene TRBV12-3 or TRBV12-4; D is undetermined. The sample consisted of peripheral blood. CDR3 bases: TGTGCCAGCGGTTATAGTGAAGCTTTCTTT. This translates into CASGYSEAFF.